A selection of T cell receptor beta chains follows, all from one sample in a study of technical replicates of blood from a handful of donors. The data were produced by immunoSEQ multiplex PCR, yet TCRdb's version contains in-frame clones alone and is incomplete. The table lists 55,000 to 60,000 clones, 90% to 95% of them singletons. Sequenced sample: PBMCs. Source of these receptors: a human donor in good health. Some clones in this sample may be carry-over from other donors' samples. Each CDR3 is given without its conserved first and last residue. A D gene is named only where the DNA matches it firmly.

D gene | J gene | V gene | CDR3 protein
NA | TRBJ1-1 | TRBV7-2 | ASAKDRNTEAF
TRBD1 | TRBJ1-2 | TRBV12-5 | ASGAWTGNGYT
NA | TRBJ2-4 | TRBV4-3 | ASSLLQGAKNIQY
NA | TRBJ2-3 | TRBV7-8 | ASSFSVGTDTQY
TRBD1 | TRBJ1-3 | TRBV5-5 | ASSLFVDRGSGNTIY
NA | TRBJ2-1 | TRBV29-1 | SPAERGEQF
TRBD1 | TRBJ1-1 | TRBV29-1 | SAMDRKNTEAF
TRBD2 | TRBJ2-3 | TRBV4-3 | ASSQDPASGNTDTQY
TRBD2 | TRBJ2-7 | TRBV4-2 | ASSRTSGSNEQY
TRBD2 | TRBJ2-2 | TRBV5-1 | ASRLAGTGELF
NA | TRBJ1-2 | TRBV5-4 | ASSSGTSRANYGYT
NA | TRBJ2-3 | TRBV10-2 | ASNLGPRGGDTQY
TRBD1 | TRBJ1-2 | TRBV18 | ASSSTGVSFNGYT
TRBD1 | TRBJ2-3 | TRBV13 | ASSFRPGGTDTQY
NA | TRBJ1-5 | TRBV6-1 | ASSELTSQISNQPQH
NA | TRBJ2-1 | TRBV21-1 | ASSCPQRGGYEQF
NA | TRBJ2-7 | TRBV4-1 | ASSQESRGYEQY
NA | TRBJ1-3 | TRBV9 | ASSVTGFSGNTIY
TRBD2 | TRBJ2-1 | TRBV5-5 | ASSLGASGISEQF
TRBD2 | TRBJ2-1 | TRBV2 | ASSGGLAGEQF
TRBD1 | TRBJ1-4 | TRBV7-6 | ASSSGGGGEKLF
NA | TRBJ1-6 | TRBV27 | ASSLAPGSSYNSPLH
NA | TRBJ2-7 | TRBV7-9 | ASSLRGGGYEQY
TRBD2 | TRBJ2-2 | TRBV5-6 | ASSRGSGANTGELF
NA | TRBJ2-7 | TRBV12-5 | ASGLLYEQY
NA | TRBJ2-7 | TRBV9 | ASSLKPYEQY
NA | TRBJ1-1 | TRBV29-1 | SASSTATEAF
NA | TRBJ1-2 | TRBV2 | ASSESPRGGTNRGYT
NA | TRBJ1-1 | TRBV19 | ASSPTGGPTEAF
TRBD2 | TRBJ2-1 | TRBV9 | ASNGGSSYNEQF
NA | TRBJ1-1 | TRBV7-6 | ASSSVGTEAF
NA | TRBJ2-5 | TRBV20-1 | SASQETQY
TRBD2 | TRBJ2-7 | TRBV28 | ASSRAGRSYEQY
TRBD1 | TRBJ1-2 | TRBV6-5 | ASSFDRVANYGYT
TRBD2 | TRBJ2-7 | TRBV7-3 | ASSYKPAGTSGAASYEQY
NA | TRBJ2-1 | TRBV5-5 | ASSDSRTLYNEQF